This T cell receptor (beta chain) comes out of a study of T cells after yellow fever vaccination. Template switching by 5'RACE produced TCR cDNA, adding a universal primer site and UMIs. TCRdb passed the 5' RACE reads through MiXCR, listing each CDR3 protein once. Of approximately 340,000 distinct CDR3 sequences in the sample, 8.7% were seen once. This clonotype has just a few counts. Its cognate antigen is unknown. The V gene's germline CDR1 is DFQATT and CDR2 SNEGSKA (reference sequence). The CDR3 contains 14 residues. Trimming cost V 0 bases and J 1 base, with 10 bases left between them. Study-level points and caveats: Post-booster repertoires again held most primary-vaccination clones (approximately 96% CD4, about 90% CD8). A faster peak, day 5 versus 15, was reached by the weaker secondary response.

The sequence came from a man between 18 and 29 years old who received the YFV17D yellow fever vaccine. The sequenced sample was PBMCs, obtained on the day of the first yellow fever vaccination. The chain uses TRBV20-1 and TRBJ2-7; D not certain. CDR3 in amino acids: CSARDFRLSYEQYF. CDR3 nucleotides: TGCAGTGCTAGAGATTTTAGACTTTCCTACGAGCAGTACTTC.